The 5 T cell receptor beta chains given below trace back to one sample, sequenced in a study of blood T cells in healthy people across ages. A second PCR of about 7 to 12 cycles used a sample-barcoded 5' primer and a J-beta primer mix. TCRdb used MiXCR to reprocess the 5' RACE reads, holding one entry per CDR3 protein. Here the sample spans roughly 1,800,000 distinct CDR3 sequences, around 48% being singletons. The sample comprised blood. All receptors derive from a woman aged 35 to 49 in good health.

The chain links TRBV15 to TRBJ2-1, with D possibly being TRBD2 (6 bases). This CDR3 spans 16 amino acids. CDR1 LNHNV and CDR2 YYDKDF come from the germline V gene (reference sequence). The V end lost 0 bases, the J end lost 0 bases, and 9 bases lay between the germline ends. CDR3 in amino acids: CATSREGGNSYNEQFF. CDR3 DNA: TGTGCCACCAGCAGAGAGGGAGGCAACTCCTACAATGAGCAGTTCTTC.

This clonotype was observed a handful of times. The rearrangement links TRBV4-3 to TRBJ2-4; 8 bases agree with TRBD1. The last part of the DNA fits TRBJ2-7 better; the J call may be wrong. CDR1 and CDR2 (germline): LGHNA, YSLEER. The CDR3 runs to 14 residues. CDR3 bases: TGCGCCAGCAGCCAAGATGAGACAGGGGCCGAGCAGTACTTC. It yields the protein CASSQDETGAEQYF.

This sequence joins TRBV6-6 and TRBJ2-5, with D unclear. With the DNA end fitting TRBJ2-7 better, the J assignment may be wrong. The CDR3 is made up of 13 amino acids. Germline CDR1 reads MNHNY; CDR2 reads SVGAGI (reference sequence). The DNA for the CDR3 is TGTGCCAGCAGTGACAAATCCTACTACGAGCAGTACTTC. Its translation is CASSDKSYYEQYF.

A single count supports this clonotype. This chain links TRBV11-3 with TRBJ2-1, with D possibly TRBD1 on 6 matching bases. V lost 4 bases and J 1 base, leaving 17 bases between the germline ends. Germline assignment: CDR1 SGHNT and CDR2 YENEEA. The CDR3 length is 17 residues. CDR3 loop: CASSSQLSGDSYNEQFF. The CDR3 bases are TGTGCCAGCAGCTCCCAATTATCAGGGGATTCCTACAATGAGCAGTTCTTC.

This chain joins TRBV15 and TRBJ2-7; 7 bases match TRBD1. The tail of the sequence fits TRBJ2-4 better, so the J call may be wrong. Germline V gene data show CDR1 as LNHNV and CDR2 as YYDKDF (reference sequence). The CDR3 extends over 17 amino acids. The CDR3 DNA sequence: TGTGCCACCAGCAGAGTAAGAACAGGGGACGCGAAAGACATTCAGTACTTC. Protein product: CATSRVRTGDAKDIQYF.